A selection of T cell receptor beta chains follows, all from one sample in a study of T cells in Graves' hyperthyroidism and ophthalmopathy. TCRdb re-derived calls from the multiplex PCR reads in MiXCR, one entry per CDR3 protein. The table has 400,000 or so distinct CDR3 sequences, roughly 15% seen once; the top ten hold roughly 21%. The sequenced sample consisted of blood. The receptors here all came from a woman in her thirties with Graves' ophthalmopathy. The CDR3 runs from the conserved cysteine through the conserved F or W. D genes are given only for firm matches. Size values are once, few and many counts, or a class for expanded clones, and some rows have none.

>TRBJ2-1|.|many|TRBV5-6
CASSLNPGVSYNEQFF
TGTGCCAGCAGCTTGAACCCAGGGGTATCCTACAATGAGCAGTTCTTC
>TRBJ2-3|.|many|TRBV7-3
CASSWRGDKSDTQYF
TGTGCCAGCAGCTGGAGGGGGGACAAATCAGATACGCAGTATTTT
>TRBJ1-2|TRBD1|.|TRBV5-4
CASSADRVVGSYTF
TGTGCCAGCAGCGCCGACAGGGTAGTTGGGAGCTACACCTTC
>TRBJ1-5|.|many|TRBV3-1
CASSKGGGRFQEPQHF
TGTGCCAGCAGCAAAGGGGGGGGGCGATTCCAGGAACCCCAGCATTTT
>TRBJ2-3|TRBD1|few|TRBV10-3
CAISNRDRADTQYF
TGTGCCATCAGTAACCGGGACAGGGCAGATACGCAGTATTTT
>TRBJ1-2|TRBD1|many|TRBV2
CASSERTGTYGYTF
TGTGCCAGCAGTGAAAGGACAGGGACCTATGGCTACACCTTC
>TRBJ2-3|.|many|TRBV7-8
CASSWTADTQYF
TGTGCCAGCAGCTGGACAGCAGATACGCAGTATTTT
>TRBJ1-3|.|few|TRBV7-2
CASSLGLTGRSGNTIYF
TGTGCCAGCAGCTTAGGCCTGACAGGTCGCTCTGGAAACACCATATATTTT
>TRBJ2-7|.|.|TRBV4-1
CASSQGPPNPYEQYF
TGCGCCAGCAGCCAGGGCCCTCCAAACCCCTACGAGCAGTACTTC
>TRBJ2-7|TRBD1|many|TRBV9
CASSSGQGGDEQYF
TGTGCCAGCAGTTCGGGACAGGGAGGCGACGAGCAGTACTTC
>TRBJ2-1|.|.|TRBV5-6
CASSPRRMTVYNEQFF
TGTGCCAGCAGCCCTCGACGGATGACGGTCTACAATGAGCAGTTCTTC
>TRBJ2-1|TRBD2|few|TRBV6-1
CASSSSLAGDFNEQFF
TGTGCCAGCTCTTCAAGTCTAGCGGGGGACTTCAATGAGCAGTTCTTC
>TRBJ2-5|.|.|TRBV7-8
CASSPWTRKQETQYF
TGTGCCAGCAGCCCATGGACAAGGAAACAAGAGACCCAGTACTTC
>TRBJ1-1|.|.|TRBV5-1
CASSSYTTGSNTEAFF
TGCGCCAGCAGCTCCTATACTACAGGGAGTAACACTGAAGCTTTCTTT
>TRBJ2-7|.|many|TRBV28
CASSQAYRGGDEQYF
TGTGCCAGCAGCCAAGCTTACAGGGGAGGAGATGAGCAGTACTTC
>TRBJ2-5|TRBD2|many|TRBV7-6
CASSLAPPAGGRTFQETQYF
TGTGCCAGCAGCTTAGCCCCGCCCGCGGGGGGGCGGACTTTCCAAGAGACCCAGTACTTC
>TRBJ1-2|.|few|TRBV29-1
CSSGGGLGGYTF
TGCAGCAGCGGAGGGGGTTTGGGGGGCTACACCTTC
>TRBJ2-7|.|.|TRBV5-1
CASSLYPPVGGASYHYEQYF
TGCGCCAGCAGCTTGTACCCTCCCGTGGGGGGCGCCTCTTATCACTACGAGCAGTACTTC
>TRBJ1-2|.|many|TRBV12-3/TRBV12-4
CASSLGPQGYGYTF
TGTGCCAGCAGTTTAGGGCCCCAGGGCTATGGCTACACCTTC
>TRBJ1-2|.|many|TRBV18
CASSPGAVTGYTF
TGTGCCAGCTCACCTGGGGCTGTGACTGGCTACACCTTC
>TRBJ2-1|.|many|TRBV14
CASSQDRPLRHAEQFF
TGTGCCAGCAGCCAAGATCGCCCTCTAAGGCACGCTGAGCAGTTCTTC
>TRBJ1-4|TRBD1|few|TRBV28
CASTQGVNEKLFF
TGTGCCAGCACCCAGGGGGTGAATGAAAAACTGTTTTTT
>TRBJ2-7|TRBD2|.|TRBV20-1
CSAQRGLSSYEQYF
TGCAGTGCTCAACGGGGACTAAGCTCCTACGAGCAGTACTTC
>TRBJ2-1|.|many|TRBV13
CASSFRDQSYNEQFF
TGTGCCAGCAGCTTCCGGGACCAGAGTTACAATGAGCAGTTCTTC
>TRBJ2-2|.|few|TRBV5-8
CASSFRGWSTGELFF
TGTGCCAGCAGCTTCAGGGGTTGGAGCACCGGGGAGCTGTTTTTT
>TRBJ1-6|.|many|TRBV18
CASSSAGGAYPNSPLHF
TGTGCCAGCTCATCCGCCGGGGGGGCGTATCCGAATTCACCCCTCCACTTT
>TRBJ2-7|.|many|TRBV14
CASSYYEQYF
TGTGCCAGCAGCTATTACGAGCAGTACTTC
>TRBJ1-2|TRBD1|.|TRBV2
CASRETGGNGYTF
TGTGCCAGCAGAGAGACAGGGGGGAACGGCTACACCTTC